This T cell receptor beta chain was sequenced in a study of breast tumors, draining lymph nodes, adjacent tissues. In TCRdb, the multiplex PCR reads were re-called with MiXCR into one record per CDR3 protein. This table has fewer than 90,000 distinct CDR3 sequences, around 28% appearing once. In the case of this clonotype: Its antigen is currently unknown.

Samples came from axillary lymph nodes draining the breast cancer. The CDR3 has 17 residues. The V gene's germline CDR1 is MNHNS and CDR2 SASEGT. Losses at the gene ends were 4 bases for V and 3 bases for J; bases not matched to a gene: 11. General study findings and limits: Findings are consistent with lymph node origin and intratumoral expansion of most tumor T cells.

This chain links TRBV6-1 with TRBJ2-3, with TRBD1 matching 9 bases. The TCR comes from a female donor with breast cancer. Some clones in this sample may be carry-over from other donors' samples. The sequenced sample was axillary lymph node tissue. The CDR3 nucleotides read TGTGCCAGCAGTGTGTTCCCTGCGGGACAGGGAACAGATACGCAGTATTTT. This translates into CASSVFPAGQGTDTQYF.